The 7 T cell receptor beta chains presented below share a single source sample, sequenced in a study of response to subunit inactivated influenza vaccine (dated by TCRdb to the late 2010s). Library method: RT-PCR. The reads were generated on an Illumina HiSeq 2500. Clones were called with MiXCR by TCRdb after fastp trimmed the public reads at Q25, and only in-frame beta chains were retained. Merged by CDR3 protein, the rows form single entries marked with the most common genes and DNA. Recorded for this sample are hundreds of thousands of distinct CDR3 sequences; about 11% of them occurred a single time. The leading ten clones occupy around 10% of the sample. The sample was also linked to a second study, of T cells expressing NK-cell markers. As that second study puts it: TCR beta cDNA libraries were prepared using 5'RACE template switching, which introduced a universal primer site and unique molecular identifiers.

The sequences come from PBMCs from blood, collected on the day of vaccination. The receptor set was obtained from a man aged 50 to 59 who received an inactivated influenza vaccine. Donor details come from another sample of the same person, matched by shared clones.

This clonotype was counted many times. V and J are TRBV9 and TRBJ2-1, with TRBD1 as a possible D gene (5 bases). CDR3 length: 14 residues. Trimming left V 2 bases short and J 0 bases short, with 6 bases between. Germline CDR1 and CDR2: SGDLS and YYNGEE. The CDR3 DNA reads as TGTGCCAGCAGCGTCGACAGCTCCTACAATGAGCAGTTCTTC. It codes for CASSVDSSYNEQFF.

This clonotype has ten or more counts. V is TRBV24-1 and J is TRBJ2-1, with unresolved D. V was shortened by 1 base and J by 0 bases, with 9 bases between the two germline ends. Germline V gene lookup returns CDR1 KGHDR and CDR2 SFDVKD. CDR3 length equals 16 residues. The DNA of the CDR3 is TGTGCCACCAGTGATTTCCGGCAGAGCTCCTACAATGAGCAGTTCTTC. It encodes CATSDFRQSSYNEQFF.

This clonotype came up many times. This chain connects TRBV15 to TRBJ2-3; TRBD2 agrees at 9 bases. This CDR3 region has 14 residues. The J segment lost 2 bases and the V segment lost 9 bases, leaving 6 bases of the junction unmatched. CDR1 and CDR2 (germline): LNHNV, YYDKDF (reference sequence). DNA for the CDR3: TGTGCCACGAGACTAGCGGCCAACACAGATACGCAGTATTTT. Encoded protein: CATRLAANTDTQYF. The entire variable domain, with the rest obtained from reference TRBV15 and TRBJ2-3, is as follows: DAMVIQNPRYQVTQFGKPVTLSCSQTLNHNVMYWYQQKSSQAPKLLFHYYDKDFNNEADTPDNFQSRRPNTSFCFLDIRSPGLGDTAMYLCATRLAANTDTQYFGPGTRLTVL.

The sample holds a few counts of this clonotype. The genes are TRBV12-3 or TRBV12-4 and TRBJ2-5; D ambiguous. V lost 7 bases, J lost 2 bases, and 11 bases lay in between. The CDR3 covers 13 residues. DNA for the CDR3: TGTGCCAGCAAGTTTAAGAAGCAAGAGACCCAGTACTTC. It specifies CASKFKKQETQYF.

The chain has TRBV15 and TRBJ2-1, with TRBD2 matching 7 bases. The CDR3 has 14 amino acids. CDR1 is LNHNV and CDR2 is YYDKDF in the germline V gene (reference sequence). Losses at the gene ends were 1 base for V and 8 bases for J; bases not matched to a gene: 5. The CDR3 DNA is TGTGCCACCAGCAGAGGCGGGAGTGGGGATGAGCAGTTCTTC. Amino acids: CATSRGGSGDEQFF.

The chain couples TRBV4-3 to TRBJ1-2; no clear D gene. V lost 4 bases to trimming and J lost 2 bases, with 11 bases between them. Germline CDR1 is LGHNA and CDR2 is YSLEER. This CDR3 region has 14 residues. CDR3: CASSPQAYNYGYTF. The CDR3 coding sequence is TGCGCCAGCAGCCCCCAAGCGTACAACTATGGCTACACCTTC.

The V gene is TRBV5-1, the J gene TRBJ2-7; no clear D. The CDR3 has 16 residues. The V end lost 0 bases, the J end lost 2 bases, and 15 bases lay between the germline ends. Germline CDR1 SGHRS, CDR2 YFSETQ. CDR3 amino acids: CASSLVLGGGAYEQYF. The CDR3 nucleotides read TGCGCCAGCAGCTTGGTCTTAGGCGGTGGGGCCTACGAGCAGTACTTC. Full variable domain (remainder filled in from reference TRBV5-1 and TRBJ2-7): KAGVTQTPRYLIKTRGQQVTLSCSPISGHRSVSWYQQTPGQGLQFLFEYFSETQRNKGNFPGRFSGRQFSNSRSEMNVSTLELGDSALYLCASSLVLGGGAYEQYFGPGTRLTVT.